One and the same sample provided the 11 T cell receptor beta chains below, sequenced in a study of OX40 agonist ivuxolimab in advanced cancers. Produced via immunoSEQ multiplex PCR; TCRdb's table is partial and in-frame only. The sample shows about 68,000 clones, 85% to 90% of them seen only once. The sequenced sample was CD4+ or CD8+ T cells sorted from blood, obtained in a trial of the OX40 agonist ivuxolimab. Receptor source: an adult with an advanced solid tumor such as melanoma, head and neck, liver or kidney cancer.

This clone came up once. The same CDR3 can be traced to other DNA sequences in this sample. The V call is TRBV18, the J call TRBJ1-5; the match to TRBD1 covers 7 bases. This CDR3 contains 14 residues. The germline CDR1 and CDR2 sequences are KGHSH and LQKENI. The V and J ends lost 2 bases and 2 bases, in that order; junction bases with no gene match: 0. This CDR3 is CASSPGQGNQPQHF. The CDR3 DNA reads TGTGCCAGCTCACCAGGACAGGGCAATCAGCCCCAGCATTTT.

V usage is TRBV28 and J usage is TRBJ1-1; D is undetermined. Germline V gives CDR1 MDHEN, CDR2 SYDVKM. Trimming left V 3 bases short and J 4 bases short, with 9 bases between. The CDR3 is 13 residues long. CDR3 in DNA: TGTGCCAGCAGTTTCACGGGTTCCACTGAAGCTTTCTTT. Translation: CASSFTGSTEAFF.

The chain employs TRBV14 and TRBJ1-2; D not resolved. The CDR3 spans 14 residues. The V end was cut by 0 bases, the J end by 8 bases, with 13 bases between. The germline V gene encodes CDR1 SGHDN and CDR2 FVKESK. CDR3 sequence reads: CASSQDGYGSGYTF. The CDR3 bases are TGTGCCAGCAGCCAAGATGGGTATGGGAGCGGCTACACCTTC.

The V gene is TRBV5-1, the J gene TRBJ2-7; the D gene is possibly TRBD1 (6 bases). The CDR3 is 13 amino acids. V gave up 4 bases and J gave up 2 bases, with 10 bases separating them. Per the germline V gene, CDR1 is SGHRS and CDR2 is YFSETQ. CDR3 sequence reads: CASSRDTPYEQYF. The CDR3 nucleotides read TGCGCCAGCAGCAGGGACACGCCCTACGAGCAGTACTTC. Using reference TRBV5-1 and TRBJ2-7 for the parts outside the CDR3, the full variable domain is KAGVTQTPRYLIKTRGQQVTLSCSPISGHRSVSWYQQTPGQGLQFLFEYFSETQRNKGNFPGRFSGRQFSNSRSEMNVSTLELGDSALYLCASSRDTPYEQYFGPGTRLTVT.

The chain couples TRBV4-3 to TRBJ1-1; a weak D match, TRBD1 (5 bases). The CDR3 is made up of 15 amino acids. Germline-derived CDR1 and CDR2 are LGHNA and YSLEER. The V end was cut by 4 bases, the J end by 2 bases, with 14 bases between. The CDR3 region is CASSLGGSPNTEAFF. For the CDR3, the DNA is TGCGCCAGCAGCCTCGGGGGGTCCCCAAACACTGAAGCTTTCTTT.

The chain combines TRBV5-1 with TRBJ2-3; possibly TRBD1 or TRBD2 for D (6 bases each). The CDR3 is 16 amino acids. Deletions cut 4 bases from V and 0 bases from J, with 15 bases between. Per germline, CDR1 SGHRS and CDR2 YFSETQ. The CDR3 spells CASSATVGGSTDTQYF. The CDR3 bases are TGCGCCAGCAGCGCGACGGTAGGGGGGAGCACAGATACGCAGTATTTT.

The V and J genes are TRBV4-3 and TRBJ2-6; 9 bases line up with TRBD2. The CDR3 has 15 amino acids. Germline values: CDR1 LGHNA, CDR2 YSLEER. V was pared by 6 bases and J by 2 bases, with 2 bases of the junction left unmatched. CDR3 nucleotide sequence: TGCGCCAGCAGGCGGGGGGGGACTGGGGCCAACGTCCTGACTTTC. Protein: CASRRGGTGANVLTF.

On this clone: Other DNA sequences within the sample encode an identical CDR3. J is TRBJ2-1 and V is TRBV6-5; no reliable D call. This CDR3 is 13 amino acids long. Germline V lookup: CDR1 MNHEY, CDR2 SVGAGI. V shed 2 bases and J shed 8 bases, with 10 bases lying between them. The CDR3 spells CASSYGPRDEQFF. For the CDR3, the DNA is TGTGCCAGCAGTTACGGGCCCCGGGATGAGCAGTTCTTC.

The chain has TRBV27 and TRBJ2-7; no clear D gene. The CDR3 runs 11 residues. Per the germline V gene, CDR1 is MNHEY and CDR2 is SMNVEV (reference sequence). V was cut by 6 bases and J by 2 bases, with 5 bases left in between. As DNA, the CDR3 is TGTGCCAGCAGGTCTCCCTACGAGCAGTACTTC. It encodes CASRSPYEQYF.

This rearrangement joins TRBV18 to TRBJ1-6, with D perhaps TRBD1 (5 bases). This CDR3 is built from 17 residues. Germline V gene lookup returns CDR1 KGHSH and CDR2 LQKENI. V was pared by 0 bases and J by 5 bases, with 14 bases between. The CDR3 is CASSPPGGARDNSPLHF. DNA for the CDR3: TGTGCCAGCTCACCACCGGGAGGGGCGAGAGATAATTCACCCCTCCACTTT.

A few counts support this clone. The rearrangement joins TRBV2 to TRBJ1-1; TRBD1 matches 7 bases. This CDR3 region has 15 residues. CDR1 and CDR2 from the germline V gene are SNHLY and FYNNEI. The V segment lost 8 bases and the J segment 2 bases; nucleotides outside the gene matches: 11. CDR3 protein: CASVGQIRVNTEAFF. CDR3 bases: TGTGCCAGCGTGGGACAGATTAGAGTCAACACTGAAGCTTTCTTT.